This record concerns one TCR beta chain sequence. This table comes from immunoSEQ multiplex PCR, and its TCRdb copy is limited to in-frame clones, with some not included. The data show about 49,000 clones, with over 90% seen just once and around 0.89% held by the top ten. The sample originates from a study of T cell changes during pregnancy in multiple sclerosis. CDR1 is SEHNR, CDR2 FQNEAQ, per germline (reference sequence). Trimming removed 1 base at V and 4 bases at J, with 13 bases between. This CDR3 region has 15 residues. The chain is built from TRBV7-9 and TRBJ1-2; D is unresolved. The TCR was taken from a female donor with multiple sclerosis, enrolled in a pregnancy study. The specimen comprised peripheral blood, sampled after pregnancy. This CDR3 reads CASSLEAEPFYGYTF. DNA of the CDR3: TGTGCCAGCAGCTTAGAGGCGGAACCATTCTATGGCTACACCTTC.